A selection of T cell receptor beta chains follows, all from one sample in a study of multiple sclerosis patients with progressive multifocal leukoencephalopathy. Clones were read by immunoSEQ multiplex PCR, and TCRdb kept only the in-frame ones, dropping some. Among tens of thousands of clones listed, around nine tenths were seen once. Sequences were obtained from PBMCs. Receptors originate from a human donor with multiple sclerosis. The CDR3 runs from the conserved cysteine through the conserved F or W. Fields, in order: D gene, clone size, J gene, V gene, CDR3 length, CDR3 protein, CDR3 DNA. The D gene is left open where the match is weak. The size entry is marked missing in some rows and otherwise reads once, few, many or a size class.

TRBD2 | - | TRBJ2-5 | TRBV13 | 19 | CASSLFPGGAFPPGGTQYF | TGTGCCAGCAGCTTATTCCCCGGGGGGGCGTTTCCTCCGGGCGGGACCCAGTACTTC
- | - | TRBJ1-2 | TRBV19 | 15 | CASSTLTGFNYGYTF | TGTGCCAGTAGTACCTTGACAGGATTTAACTATGGCTACACCTTC
TRBD1 | - | TRBJ1-5 | TRBV7-8 | 18 | CASSLGSGTGYSNQPQHF | TGTGCCAGCAGCTTAGGGTCCGGGACAGGTTATAGCAATCAGCCCCAGCATTTT
- | - | TRBJ2-2 | TRBV11-3 | 16 | CASSLGARANTGELFF | TGTGCCAGCAGCTTAGGAGCGCGCGCGAACACCGGGGAGCTGTTTTTT
TRBD1 | - | TRBJ1-1 | TRBV28 | 15 | CASSPDRDMNTEAFF | TGTGCCAGCAGCCCCGACAGGGACATGAACACTGAAGCTTTCTTT
TRBD2 | - | TRBJ2-3 | TRBV4-2 | 13 | CASSQGGKDTQYF | TGTGCCAGCAGCCAGGGGGGGAAAGATACGCAGTATTTT
TRBD2 | - | TRBJ2-3 | TRBV7-8 | 19 | CASSPEGLAGGPSTDTQYF | TGTGCCAGCAGCCCCGAGGGACTAGCGGGGGGCCCTAGCACAGATACGCAGTATTTT
TRBD1 | - | TRBJ1-1 | TRBV6-6 | 11 | CAAGPGQGTFF | TGTGCCGCAGGACCGGGACAGGGGACTTTCTTT
TRBD2 | - | TRBJ2-3 | TRBV7-2 | 19 | CASSLYSFRTSGVTDTQYF | TGTGCCAGCAGCTTATACTCCTTCCGGACTAGCGGGGTCACAGATACGCAGTATTTT
- | - | TRBJ1-1 | TRBV7-6 | 14 | CASSTRSINTEAFF | TGTGCCAGCAGCACCCGATCTATAAACACTGAAGCTTTCTTT
- | - | TRBJ2-7 | TRBV7-8 | 15 | CASSLLGDGTYEQYF | TGTGCCAGCAGCTTATTGGGGGACGGTACCTACGAGCAGTACTTC
- | - | TRBJ2-7 | TRBV6-6 | 14 | CASSESARASEQYF | TGTGCCAGCAGTGAGTCTGCGAGGGCTTCTGAGCAGTACTTC
- | - | TRBJ2-1 | TRBV7-2 | 13 | CASSRRDYNEQFF | TGTGCCAGCAGCCGCAGGGATTACAATGAGCAGTTCTTC
- | - | TRBJ1-2 | TRBV10-2 | 15 | CASSESPLDSLGYTF | TGCGCCAGCAGTGAGTCCCCTTTGGACAGTCTCGGCTACACCTTC
- | - | TRBJ1-1 | TRBV5-5 | 14 | CASSLNSPHTEAFF | TGTGCCAGCAGCTTGAATAGCCCCCACACTGAAGCTTTCTTT
- | - | TRBJ1-2 | TRBV6-1 | 14 | CASSEIGQTYGYTF | TGTGCCAGCAGCGAAATTGGACAGACCTATGGCTACACCTTC
- | once | TRBJ1-2 | TRBV6-5 | 13 | CASTPAIGYGYTF | TGTGCCAGCACCCCCGCCATAGGATATGGCTACACCTTC
- | - | TRBJ2-1 | TRBV6-4 | 14 | CASSEPGEGNEQFF | TGTGCCAGCAGTGAGCCAGGGGAGGGAAATGAGCAGTTCTTC
- | - | TRBJ1-5 | TRBV6-1 | 16 | CASSENFGTLAQPQHF | TGTGCCAGCAGTGAAAACTTTGGGACCCTGGCCCAGCCCCAGCATTTT
- | once | TRBJ2-7 | TRBV7-2 | 12 | CASSPPSYEQYF | TGTGCCAGCAGCCCGCCCTCCTACGAGCAGTACTTC
- | - | TRBJ1-2 | TRBV4-3 | 15 | CASSQVSSGSYGYTF | TGCGCCAGCAGCCAAGTTTCCTCAGGGAGCTATGGCTACACCTTC
- | few | TRBJ1-5 | TRBV19 | 16 | CASSIDGAGNNQPQHF | TGTGCCAGTAGTATAGATGGGGCAGGGAACAATCAGCCCCAGCATTTT
- | - | TRBJ2-7 | TRBV4-2 | 16 | CASSQDHRQKTYEQYF | TGTGCCAGCAGCCAAGACCATCGACAAAAGACCTACGAGCAGTACTTC
- | - | TRBJ2-1 | TRBV9 | 16 | CASSVNGLDSYNEQFF | TGTGCCAGCAGCGTAAACGGTTTAGACTCCTACAATGAGCAGTTCTTC
- | - | TRBJ1-2 | TRBV11-3 | 15 | CASSLISGVHYGYTF | TGTGCCAGCAGCTTAATTTCAGGGGTGCACTATGGCTACACCTTC
- | - | TRBJ2-7 | TRBV5-6 | 12 | CASRWGASEQYF | TGTGCCAGCAGGTGGGGGGCCAGCGAGCAGTACTTC
TRBD2 | - | TRBJ2-1 | TRBV7-8 | 21 | CASSLSYRGLAGGGAYNEQFF | TGTGCCAGCAGCTTAAGTTACCGAGGACTAGCGGGGGGCGGCGCTTACAATGAGCAGTTCTTC
TRBD1 | - | TRBJ2-2 | TRBV5-4 | 15 | CASSPPEGATGELFF | TGTGCCAGCAGCCCCCCCGAGGGGGCCACCGGGGAGCTGTTTTTT
- | once | TRBJ1-4 | TRBV30 | 15 | CAWSEPRVTNEKLFF | TGTGCCTGGAGTGAGCCGCGTGTAACTAATGAAAAACTGTTTTTT
- | - | TRBJ2-7 | TRBV19 | 15 | CASSSRHFSSYEQYF | TGTGCCAGTAGTTCTCGGCACTTTAGCTCCTACGAGCAGTACTTC
- | - | TRBJ2-5 | TRBV5-1 | 16 | CASSNVGYLLQETQYF | TGCGCCAGCAGCAACGTCGGATACCTCCTTCAAGAGACCCAGTACTTC
- | - | TRBJ1-1 | TRBV7-9 | 13 | CASSPPGSTEAFF | TGTGCCAGCAGCCCCCCGGGCAGCACTGAAGCTTTCTTT
- | - | TRBJ1-4 | TRBV7-9 | 15 | CASSLAEGFNEKLFF | TGTGCCAGCAGCTTAGCAGAGGGGTTTAATGAAAAACTGTTTTTT
- | - | TRBJ1-3 | TRBV10-3 | 14 | CAISSTEVGNTIYF | TGTGCCATCAGTAGCACAGAGGTTGGAAACACCATATATTTT
- | - | TRBJ2-7 | TRBV29-1 | 11 | CSVVAAYEQYF | TGCAGCGTTGTAGCAGCCTACGAGCAGTACTTC